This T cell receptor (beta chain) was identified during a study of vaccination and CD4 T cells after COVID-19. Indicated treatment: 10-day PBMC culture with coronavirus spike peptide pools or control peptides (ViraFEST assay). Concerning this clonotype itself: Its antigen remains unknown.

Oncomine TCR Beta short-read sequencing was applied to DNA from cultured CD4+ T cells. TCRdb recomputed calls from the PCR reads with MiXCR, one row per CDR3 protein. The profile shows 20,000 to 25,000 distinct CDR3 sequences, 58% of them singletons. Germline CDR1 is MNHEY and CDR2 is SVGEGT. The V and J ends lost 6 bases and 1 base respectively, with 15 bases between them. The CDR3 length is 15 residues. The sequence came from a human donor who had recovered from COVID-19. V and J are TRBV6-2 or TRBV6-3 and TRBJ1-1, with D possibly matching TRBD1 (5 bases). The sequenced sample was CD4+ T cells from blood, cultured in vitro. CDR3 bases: TGTGCCAGCAGCCGATCGACAGCCACGAACACTGAAGCTTTCTTT. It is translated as CASSRSTATNTEAFF.